One sample yielded the 10 T cell receptor beta chains listed below, sequenced in a study of identical twins. Each CDR3 protein gets one entry after TCRdb re-called the 5' RACE reads with MiXCR. The sample lists about 100,000 distinct CDR3 sequences, 5.9% occurring once. Sequencing input: memory T cells sorted from blood. These receptors were taken from a woman aged 50 to 60 in good health.

At least ten counts were recorded for this clonotype. This chain joins TRBV11-1 and TRBJ2-1; D call uncertain. The germline V gene has CDR1 SGHAT and CDR2 FQDESV (reference sequence). CDR3 length equals 13 residues. V dropped 3 bases and J dropped 9 bases, with 12 bases sitting between them. Written as DNA, the CDR3 is TGTGCCAGCAGCTTTATCATAAGCGCTGAGCAGTTCTTC. It is translated as CASSFIISAEQFF.

For this clonotype: This may arise from a read error, as a much more abundant clone is one base away. The J gene is TRBJ2-1, the V gene TRBV6-1; 10 nucleotides align to TRBD2. CDR3 length: 16 amino acids. In germline, CDR1 is MNHNS, CDR2 SASEGT. The chain's CDR3 is CACSVGTSVSYNEQFF. Here the CDR3 DNA reads TGTGCCTGCAGTGTGGGGACTAGCGTCTCCTACAATGAGCAGTTCTTC.

This clonotype was counted many times. This chain uses TRBV20-1 with TRBJ1-5, with D possibly being TRBD1 (6 bases). The CDR3 extends over 16 amino acids. Germline-derived CDR1 and CDR2 are DFQATT and SNEGSKA (reference sequence). The V end was cut by 0 bases, the J end by 1 base, with 13 bases between. CDR3 sequence reads: CSARDPRGLSNQPQHF. The CDR3 DNA sequence: TGCAGTGCTAGAGATCCCAGGGGATTGAGCAATCAGCCCCAGCATTTT.

This clonotype was seen repeatedly, ten times or more. The J gene is TRBJ1-5, the V gene TRBV20-1; D is undetermined. Germline V gene lookup returns CDR1 DFQATT and CDR2 SNEGSKA (reference sequence). Trimming pared 7 bases from V and 0 bases from J, leaving 25 bases between. The CDR3 extends over 18 amino acids. CDR3 sequence reads: CSVTKTLSRGYSNQPQHF. In nucleotides, the CDR3 is TGCAGTGTTACGAAGACCCTCTCCCGCGGATATAGCAATCAGCCCCAGCATTTT.

This clonotype was seen ten or more times. V gene TRBV3-1 combines with J gene TRBJ2-5; 8 positions match TRBD2. Germline CDR1 LGHDT, CDR2 YNNKEL (reference sequence). The CDR3 length is 16 residues. The J segment lost 4 bases and the V segment lost 0 bases, leaving 7 bases of the junction unmatched. CDR3 DNA sequence: TGTGCCAGCAGCCAAGAGCCAGCGGGAGTCCGAGAGACCCAGTACTTC. It codes for CASSQEPAGVRETQYF.

This clonotype was found many times. This rearrangement joins TRBV6-2 or TRBV6-3 to TRBJ2-2; 9 bases are shared with TRBD1. The V and J ends lost 5 bases and 3 bases, in that order; junction bases with no gene match: 1. CDR3 size: 14 residues. Germline V lookup: CDR1 MNHEY, CDR2 SVGEGT. The CDR3 loop is CASSRTGDTGELFF. The CDR3 region has the DNA TGTGCCAGCAGTCGGACAGGGGACACCGGGGAGCTGTTTTTT.

The chain uses TRBV18 and TRBJ1-3; D remains ambiguous. Per germline, CDR1 KGHSH and CDR2 LQKENI. The CDR3 sequence is 14 residues long. The V end lost 3 bases, the J end lost 1 base, and 7 bases lay between the germline ends. CDR3 bases: TGTGCCAGCTCACCGGCACAGTCTGGAAACACCATATATTTT. It yields the protein CASSPAQSGNTIYF.

This clonotype was recorded many times. V and J are TRBV7-2 and TRBJ2-2; D possibly corresponds to TRBD2 (6 bases). Germline V CDR1 and CDR2: SGHTA, FQGNSA. The length of the CDR3 is 15 residues. Trimming cost V 3 bases and J 0 bases, with 8 bases left between them. The CDR3: CASSLRTTNTGELFF. The CDR3 DNA reads TGTGCCAGCAGCTTGAGGACTACGAACACCGGGGAGCTGTTTTTT.

A few counts support this clonotype. CDR3 region: CSVESRLYGYTF. CDR3 in DNA: TGCAGCGTTGAAAGCAGGTTATATGGCTACACCTTC. This chain uses TRBV29-1 with TRBJ1-2; no clear D. This CDR3 has 12 amino acids. Trimming took off 2 bases at V and 5 bases at J, with 9 bases between the two ends. Looked up from germline, CDR1 is SQVTM and CDR2 is ANQGSEA.

The chain joins TRBV6-1 to TRBJ2-4, with TRBD2 matching 12 bases. The ends lost 6 bases at V and 0 bases at J; junction bases unmatched: 12. Germline V gene lookup returns CDR1 MNHNS and CDR2 SASEGT. The CDR3 is 19 amino acids. The DNA for the CDR3 is TGTGCCAGCAGAAAAGGGACTAGCGGGTCGGGGTTAGCCAAAAACATTCAGTACTTC. Its protein is CASRKGTSGSGLAKNIQYF.